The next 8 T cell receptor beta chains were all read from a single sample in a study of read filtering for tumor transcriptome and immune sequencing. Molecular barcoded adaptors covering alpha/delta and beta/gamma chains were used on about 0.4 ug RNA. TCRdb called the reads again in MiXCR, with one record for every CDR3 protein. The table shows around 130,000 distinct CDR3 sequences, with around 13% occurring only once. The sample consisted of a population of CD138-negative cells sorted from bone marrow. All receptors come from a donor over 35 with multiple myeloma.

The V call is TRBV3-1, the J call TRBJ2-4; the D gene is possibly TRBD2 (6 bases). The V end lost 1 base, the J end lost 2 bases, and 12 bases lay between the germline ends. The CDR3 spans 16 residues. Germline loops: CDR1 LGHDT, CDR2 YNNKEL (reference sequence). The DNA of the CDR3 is TGTGCCAGCAGCCAAGGCCCTACTAGCTCCAAAAACATTCAGTACTTC. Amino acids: CASSQGPTSSKNIQYF.

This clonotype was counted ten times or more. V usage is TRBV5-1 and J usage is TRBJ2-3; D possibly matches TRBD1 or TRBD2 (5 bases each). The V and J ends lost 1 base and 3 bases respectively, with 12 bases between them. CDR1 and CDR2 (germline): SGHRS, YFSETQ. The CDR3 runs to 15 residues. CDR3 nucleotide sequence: TGCGCCAGCAGCTTGACCAAGGGACCGACAGATACGCAGTATTTT. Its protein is CASSLTKGPTDTQYF.

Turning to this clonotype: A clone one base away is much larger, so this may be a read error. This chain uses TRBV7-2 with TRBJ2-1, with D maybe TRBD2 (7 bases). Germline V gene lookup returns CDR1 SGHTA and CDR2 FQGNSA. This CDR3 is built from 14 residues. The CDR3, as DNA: TGTGCCTGCAGCTTGAGTCGGGGGGCGGATGAGCAGTTCTTC. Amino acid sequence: CACSLSRGADEQFF.

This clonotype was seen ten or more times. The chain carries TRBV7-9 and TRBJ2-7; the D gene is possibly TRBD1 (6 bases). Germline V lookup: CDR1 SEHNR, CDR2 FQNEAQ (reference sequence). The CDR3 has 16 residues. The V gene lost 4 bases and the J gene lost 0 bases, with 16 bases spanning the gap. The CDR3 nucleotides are TGTGCCAGCAGCTCCCAGGACAGATCCACCTCCTACGAGCAGTACTTC. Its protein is CASSSQDRSTSYEQYF.

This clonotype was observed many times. CDR3 bases: TGTGCCAGCAGCTTAGGCGGGAGGGTCCCTGGCGAGCAGTACTTC. Translating gives CASSLGGRVPGEQYF. The V call is TRBV7-9, the J call TRBJ2-7; TRBD2 matches 9 bases. This CDR3 is 15 amino acids long. J lost 6 bases, V lost 1 base, and 7 bases had no gene match. The germline V gene encodes CDR1 SEHNR and CDR2 FQNEAQ (reference sequence).

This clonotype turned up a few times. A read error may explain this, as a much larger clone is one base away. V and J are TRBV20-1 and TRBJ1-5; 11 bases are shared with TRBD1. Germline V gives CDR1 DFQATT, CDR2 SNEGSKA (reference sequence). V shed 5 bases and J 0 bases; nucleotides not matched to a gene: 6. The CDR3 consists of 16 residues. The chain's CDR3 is CSAGGQGENSNQPQHF. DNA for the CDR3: TGCAGTGCTGGGGGACAGGGGGAAAATAGCAATCAGCCCCAGCATTTT.

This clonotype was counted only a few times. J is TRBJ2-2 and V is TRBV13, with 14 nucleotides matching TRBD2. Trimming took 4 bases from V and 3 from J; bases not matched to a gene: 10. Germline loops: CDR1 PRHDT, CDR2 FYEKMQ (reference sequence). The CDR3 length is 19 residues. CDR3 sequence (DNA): TGTGCCAGCAGCTCCGGACTAGCGGGAGGCCCGGGGGACACCGGGGAGCTGTTTTTT. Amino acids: CASSSGLAGGPGDTGELFF. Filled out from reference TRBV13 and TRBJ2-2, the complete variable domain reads AAGVIQSPRHLIKEKRETATLKCYPIPRHDTVYWYQQGPGQDPQFLISFYEKMQSDKGSIPDRFSAQQFSDYHSELNMSSLELGDSALYFCASSSGLAGGPGDTGELFFGEGSRLTVL.

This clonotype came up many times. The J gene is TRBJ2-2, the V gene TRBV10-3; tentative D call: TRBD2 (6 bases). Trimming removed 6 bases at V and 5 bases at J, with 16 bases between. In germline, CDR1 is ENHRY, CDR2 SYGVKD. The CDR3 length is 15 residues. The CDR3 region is CAIRPTRGRTGELFF. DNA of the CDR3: TGTGCCATCAGGCCAACTAGAGGGAGGACCGGGGAGCTGTTTTTT.